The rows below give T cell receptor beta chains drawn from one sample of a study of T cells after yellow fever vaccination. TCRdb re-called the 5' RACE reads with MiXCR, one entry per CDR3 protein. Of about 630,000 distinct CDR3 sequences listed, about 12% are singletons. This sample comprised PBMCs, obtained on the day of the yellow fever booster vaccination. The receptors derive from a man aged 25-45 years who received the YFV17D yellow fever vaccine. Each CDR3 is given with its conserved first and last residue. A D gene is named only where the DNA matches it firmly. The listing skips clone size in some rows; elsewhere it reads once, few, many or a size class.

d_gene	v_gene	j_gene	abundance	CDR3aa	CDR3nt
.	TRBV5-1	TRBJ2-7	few	CASSQGWNTYEQYF	TGCGCCAGCAGCCAGGGGTGGAATACTTACGAGCAGTACTTC
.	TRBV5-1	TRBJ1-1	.	CASSQSGTENTEAFF	TGCGCCAGCAGCCAATCGGGGACGGAGAACACTGAAGCTTTCTTT
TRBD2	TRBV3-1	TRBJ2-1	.	CASSPGLVTYNEQFF	TGTGCCAGCAGCCCGGGACTAGTGACCTACAATGAGCAGTTCTTC
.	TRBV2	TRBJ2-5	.	CASLRLETQYF	TGTGCCAGCCTAAGGTTGGAGACCCAGTACTTC
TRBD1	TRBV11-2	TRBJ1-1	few	CASSLLLTGGTEAFF	TGTGCCAGCAGCTTACTCCTGACAGGGGGCACTGAAGCTTTCTTT
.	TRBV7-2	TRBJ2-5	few	CASSLFTRETQYF	TGTGCCAGCAGCTTATTCACAAGGGAGACCCAGTACTTC
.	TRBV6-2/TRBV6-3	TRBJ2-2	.	CASSIDGVTGELFF	TGTGCCAGCAGCATCGACGGAGTAACCGGGGAGCTGTTTTTT
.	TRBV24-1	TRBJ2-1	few	CATSDLRVTSPSEQFF	TGTGCCACCAGTGATTTGCGGGTTACCTCTCCCAGTGAGCAGTTCTTC
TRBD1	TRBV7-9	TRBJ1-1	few	CASSLGDRDSTEAFF	TGTGCCAGCAGCTTAGGGGACAGGGATAGCACTGAAGCTTTCTTT
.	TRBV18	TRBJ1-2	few	CASSPEQLANYGYTF	TGTGCCAGCTCCCCGGAACAATTAGCTAACTATGGCTACACCTTC
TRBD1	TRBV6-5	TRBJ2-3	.	CASRNSDRGPTDTQYF	TGTGCCAGCAGAAACTCAGACAGGGGGCCCACAGATACGCAGTATTTT